Included here is one T cell receptor beta chain sequence, with context. What it binds is unknown. With V trimmed by 6 bases and J by 4 bases, 8 bases remained unmatched. The CDR3 runs 15 residues. CDR1 is LNHDA, CDR2 SQIVND, per germline (reference sequence). The record originates from a study of cytomegalovirus exposure and HLA in healthy donors. Study results and limitations: Most TCR sequences showed up rarely, but some public TCRs showed up in many donors. Altogether, 150 to 200 TCR beta chains were recorded as cytomegalovirus-associated.

These donors were members of the approximately 120-subject validation cohort, a group separate from the approximately 670-subject first cohort. The table came from immunoSEQ multiplex PCR; TCRdb's copy has only in-frame clones and leaves some out. The sample shows some 240,000 clones, around 87% of them seen only once. The receptor comes from a woman aged 18-35 years in good health and CMV-seropositive. V usage is TRBV19 and J usage is TRBJ1-3; TRBD1 matches at 8 bases. Material: PBMCs. The CDR3: CASSTGQGWGNTIYF. CDR3 in DNA: TGTGCCAGTAGCACAGGACAGGGCTGGGGAAACACCATATATTTT.